This TCR beta chain was found in a study of cytomegalovirus exposure and HLA in healthy donors (dated 2017 in TCRdb). Regarding the research as a whole: In an earlier analysis of approximately 500 of the donors, 250 to 300 Gb of sequence data and approximately 120 million unique TCR beta sequences from about 179 million T cells were reported. Donor age, sex, ethnicity and CMV serostatus were compiled alongside the repertoire data. Among the approximately 400 genotyped donors, approximately 77% belonged to the genetic ancestry cluster associated with self-reported Caucasian donors. Typing coverage varied by locus: roughly 629-630 donors for A, B, C, DRB1 and DQB1; under 550 for DQA1; around 570 for DPA1; 400 to 480 for DPB1. The study used immunosequencing to profile the T cell repertoires of about 670 subjects and linked those repertoires to cytomegalovirus serostatus. A later genetic analysis took genome-wide SNP genotypes for about three fifths of the 666 donors and used that subset as a discovery cohort. Besides the first cohort of 666 subjects, a separate validation cohort made up of roughly 120 different subjects was used. All discovery cohort repertoires had been generated using a single sequencing platform. An early release that covered 500 to 800 HLA-typed donors contained about 290 gigabases of sequencing data and 75 million to 100 million unique TCR sequences. To predict cytomegalovirus infection status, the study combined high-throughput TCR immunosequencing, statistical association of individual TCRs with disease status, and machine learning. An earlier analysis of fewer than 750 of the donors used high-throughput TCR beta sequencing to judge whether each TCR beta V gene segment behaved as functional or pseudogenic. HLA typing covered class I and class II loci at four-digit resolution. In the later analysis, no new phenotypic data were used to find candidate immune exposures; instead, reliance was placed on TCR beta sequences and their occurrence across donors. On average, roughly 250,000 unique TCR beta nucleotide sequences were sequenced per donor among 300 to 500 genotyped donors of the cohort, with about 17% of those sequences being non-productive. In a later analysis, previously published TCR beta repertoires from hundreds of donors were re-analyzed and high-resolution HLA genotyping was added so that TCR occurrence patterns could be studied. A handful of DR-DQ haplotypes were handled as single units for association and clustering because linkage in the cohort was strong. The aim of the study was to test whether cataloging public T cell receptors could identify signatures of past pathogen exposure. General findings and caveats noted by the study authors: The earlier analysis of nearly 600 of the donors excluded 15 to 20 rarely observed V segments, including chromosome 9 orphons, because counts were too low. In a later analysis, 16,951 TCR beta sequences were associated with specific HLA alleles at a false discovery rate of 0.05. According to a later analysis, parvovirus B19, influenza, CMV and Epstein-Barr virus appeared linked to several top co-occurrence clusters. Broadly in line with IMGT annotations, most TCR beta V segments showed up in productive rearrangements about 90% or about 30% of the time in an earlier analysis of a few hundred of the donors. Assigning TCR associations to individual alleles was difficult when HLA alleles, especially DR and DQ, strongly co-occurred. Across donors, most TCR sequences were observed very rarely, whereas some public TCRs were present in many individuals. Three of the identified cytomegalovirus-associated TCR beta chains were confirmed in vitro to be specific for cytomegalovirus antigens. In a later analysis, TCR association rates were found to vary across HLA loci, with the most associated TCRs seen for DRB1 alleles and the fewest for HLA-C alleles. Some IMGT-functional V segments, including TRBV6-2 and TRBV6-3, could not be told apart with the 87-base-pair reads, so those segments were excluded. A cluster of highly shared sequence variants was judged likely to represent a technical artifact of the sequencing pipeline. The authors suggested that the approach could potentially be extended to other disease states and immunological phenotypes. An association between a missense DCLRE1C variant and V-gene and J-gene trimming of TCR beta chains was found in a later genetic analysis and replicated in an independent cohort. A further reported finding was that TCR beta sequences accurately predicted the HLA-A and HLA-B alleles for most subjects in the first cohort. Linkage disequilibrium might explain the correlated functional status among segregating V segments, but an unknown experimental factor could not be excluded. This cohort had only TCR beta chains sequenced, and the lack of alpha or paired-chain data limited which features could be detected. Compared with the approximately 700-donor mean, donors in an Asian-associated ancestry cluster had fewer N-insertions in productive TCRs, according to a later genetic analysis. Compared with equally common non-associated chains, HLA-associated TCR beta chains in a later analysis were more clonally expanded and had lower generation probabilities. In a later analysis, most CMV-associated TCR beta chains were found to appear HLA-restricted, with HLA associations seemingly driven largely by CMV exposure. Sequencing depth was assumed to be roughly uniform across donors in the presence/absence analyses, though that assumption may not hold. Immune exposure information for the cohort was limited to CMV serostatus. HLA typing was unavailable for some donors at each locus, so association tests used only the typed subset. A total of around 150 TCR beta chains were listed by the study as associated with cytomegalovirus. In both the original and validation cohorts, the classifier was reported to diagnose cytomegalovirus status with high specificity and sensitivity.

Via the germline V gene, CDR1 is MDHEN and CDR2 SYDVKM. The CDR3 starts with the cysteine, ends with the phenylalanine, and has 15 residues. Left in the record is the CDR3 DNA by itself, 45 bases read in frame from the first base. Trimming costs V 4 bases and J 14 bases, and their ends lie 21 bases apart. Receptors were amplified or captured by the immunoSEQ multiplex PCR assay. A mixture of 60 forward primers for TCR Vbeta segments and 13 reverse primers for TCR Jbeta segments was used in the multiplex PCR. Amplification of the CDR3 region of rearranged TCR beta genes was performed with a multiplex PCR assay on genomic DNA. The amplified TCR beta libraries were sequenced on the Illumina HiSeq System as 87-base-pair reads. On the authors' methods: In a later analysis, around 80 million unique TCR beta chains were counted across the 690 or so repertoires, and around 10 million of these chains were shared by at least two donors. To remove PCR and sequencing errors, raw reads were error-corrected and collapsed into unique sequences using a nearest-neighbor algorithm that merged closely related sequences. V, D and J gene segments were assigned by aligning CDR3 sequences to IMGT reference sequences. For a sequence to be retained, at least a six-nucleotide match to both a V gene segment and a J gene segment was required. A rearrangement counted as productive if the CDR3 had no stop codons and remained in frame with V and J, and every other rearrangement counted as non-productive. CDR3 was defined by IMGT convention, running from the second conserved V-encoded cysteine to the conserved J-encoded phenylalanine. The earlier analysis of a few hundred of the donors excluded any sequence lacking an unambiguous match to a single V gene segment. An earlier analysis of fewer than 650 of the donors classified V segments as functional when productive rearrangements were above 56.7% and as segregating when the standard deviation between donors was above 5%. A statistical classification framework was built to diagnose cytomegalovirus status from the catalog of TCR beta chain sequences. In a later analysis, TCR nucleotide sequences were compared against IMGT/GENE-DB human TR gene sequences so that V and J genes could be assigned. The TCRdist pipeline was used in a later analysis to assign CDR3 sequences and most-parsimonious VDJ recombination scenarios. A later analysis defined each TCR beta chain by its CDR3 amino acid sequence plus V-gene family, and excluded reads lacking a unique V-gene family. As a way to deal with suspected cross-contamination and a sequencing artifact, a later analysis dropped 450 to 600 nucleotide sequences that were highly shared and had low generation probability. In a later analysis, a clonal expansion index was calculated for each public chain from normalized within-repertoire ranks of inferred template counts. A later analysis computed generation probabilities with a VDJ recombination model fitted to out-of-frame rearrangements, and checked the results against IGoR. In a later analysis, hypergeometric tests were used to score TCR-TCR, TCR-HLA and TCR-CMV co-occurrence, with a repertoire-size bias correction applied to TCR pairs. False discovery rates were estimated in a later analysis by permuting HLA or CMV assignments 20 times. In a later analysis, co-occurring TCRs were grouped with DBSCAN, and TCRdist sequence similarity was added when clustering was performed within HLA-allele-positive subsets. Co-occurrence clustering excluded repertoires with fewer than 30,000 or more than 120,000 public chains, plus five with anomalous nucleotide sharing. The source is immuneACCESS, and TCRdb retained only in-frame sequences with V and J called. Part of the clones is not carried over; for the studies checked, unresolved V genes explain less than half of this, and the remainder is unexplained. That table gives V, J and clone size, and the DNA gave D and trimming. In all, the sample holds some 150,000 clones, and about 73% of those were seen once. The ten largest clones capture 3% of the sample.

The cohort was made up of roughly 670 healthy bone marrow donors. Cohort members were all nominally healthy when sampled, although unrecorded immune exposures were likely present. The donor was CMV seropositive and belonged to the group of about 290 seropositive cohort members. A peripheral blood sample was provided by each donor, and peripheral blood mononuclear cells were used for TCR beta sequencing. Genomic DNA extraction from the blood cell samples was performed with the Qiagen DNeasy Blood Extraction Kit. Note on this clone: What this receptor recognizes is not known. No much larger clonotype is one base removed from it; base qualities were not supplied.

Sequencing used PBMCs. The sequence derives from a man in his forties in good health and CMV-seropositive. This chain is built from TRBV28 and TRBJ1-6, and perhaps TRBD1 as D gene, on 5 matching bases. The DNA is as follows: TGTGCCAGCAGTTCCGGGGGTACCGGGGGGTTGTCCCTCCACTTT. Translation gives CASSSGGTGGLSLHF.